What follows is one T cell receptor (beta chain) and its context. The entry originates in a study of blood T cell repertoires in COVID-19. Study in general: Acute and convalescent COVID-19 samples came from the United States, Italy and Spain. T cells, B-cell-depleted T cells, or PBMCs provided the cDNA or gDNA that served as material.

The CDR3 is 13 residues long. Losses at the gene ends were 4 bases for V and 10 bases for J; bases not matched to a gene: 8. Germline V gene data show CDR1 as SGHRS and CDR2 as YFSETQ. Repertoires were generated with immunoSEQ multiplex PCR, while TCRdb's copy carries only in-frame clones and drops some. The sample has about 320,000 clones, about nine tenths seen once. The sequence came from a woman aged 18-29 years who had recovered from COVID-19. The material sequenced was PBMCs or T cells enriched from blood (not recorded which). The chain couples TRBV5-1 to TRBJ1-3, with 7 bases matching TRBD1. The CDR3 reads CASSTGTAETIYF. CDR3 sequence (DNA): TGCGCCAGCAGCACGGGGACAGCCGAGACCATATATTTT.